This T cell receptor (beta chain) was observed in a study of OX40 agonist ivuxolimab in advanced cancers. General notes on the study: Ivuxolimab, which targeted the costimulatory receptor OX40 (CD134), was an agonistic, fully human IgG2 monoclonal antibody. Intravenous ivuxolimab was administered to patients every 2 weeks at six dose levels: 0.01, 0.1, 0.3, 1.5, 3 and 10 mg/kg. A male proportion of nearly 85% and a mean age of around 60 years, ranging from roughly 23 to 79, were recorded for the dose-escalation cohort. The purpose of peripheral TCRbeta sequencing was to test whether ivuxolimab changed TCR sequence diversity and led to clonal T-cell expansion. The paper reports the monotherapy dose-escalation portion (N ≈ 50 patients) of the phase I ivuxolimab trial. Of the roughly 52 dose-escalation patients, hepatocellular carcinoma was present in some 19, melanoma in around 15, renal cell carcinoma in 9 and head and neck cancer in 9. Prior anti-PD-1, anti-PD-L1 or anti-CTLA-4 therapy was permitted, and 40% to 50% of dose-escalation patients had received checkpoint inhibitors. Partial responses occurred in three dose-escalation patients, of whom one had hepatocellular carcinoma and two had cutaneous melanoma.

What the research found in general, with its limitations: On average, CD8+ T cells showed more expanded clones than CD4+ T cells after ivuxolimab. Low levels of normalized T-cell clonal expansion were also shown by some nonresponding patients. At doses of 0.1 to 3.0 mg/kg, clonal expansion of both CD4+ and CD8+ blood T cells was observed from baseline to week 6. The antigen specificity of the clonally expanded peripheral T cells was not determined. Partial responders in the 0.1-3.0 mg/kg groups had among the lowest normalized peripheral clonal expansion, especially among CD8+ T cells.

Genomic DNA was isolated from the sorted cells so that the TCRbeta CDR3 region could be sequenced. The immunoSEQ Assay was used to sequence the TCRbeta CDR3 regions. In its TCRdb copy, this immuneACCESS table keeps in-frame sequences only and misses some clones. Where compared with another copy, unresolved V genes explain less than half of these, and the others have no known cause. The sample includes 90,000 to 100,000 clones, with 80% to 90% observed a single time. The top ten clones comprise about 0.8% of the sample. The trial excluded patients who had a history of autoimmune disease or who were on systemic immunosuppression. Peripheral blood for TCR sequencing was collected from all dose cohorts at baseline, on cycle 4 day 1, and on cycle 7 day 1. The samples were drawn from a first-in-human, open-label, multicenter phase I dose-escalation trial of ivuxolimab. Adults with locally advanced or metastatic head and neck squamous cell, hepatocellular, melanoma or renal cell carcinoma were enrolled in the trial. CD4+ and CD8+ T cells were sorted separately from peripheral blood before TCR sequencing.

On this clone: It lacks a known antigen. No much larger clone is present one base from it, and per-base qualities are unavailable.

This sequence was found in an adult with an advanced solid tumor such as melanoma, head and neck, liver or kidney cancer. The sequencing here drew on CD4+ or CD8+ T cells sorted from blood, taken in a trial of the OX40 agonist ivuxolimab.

The CDR3 region has the sequence CSAALTGTQYF. The nucleotide sequence reads as follows: TGCAGTGCCGCCCTCACGGGGACCCAGTACTTC. The chain is made from TRBV20-1 and TRBJ2-5; there is no confident call for the D gene. V loses 6 bases, J loses 7 bases, and the germline ends lie 12 bases apart. The germline V gene (reference sequence) supplies CDR1 DFQATT and CDR2 SNEGSKA. From the cysteine through the phenylalanine, the CDR3 covers 11 amino acids. Of all the DNA, just the CDR3 is kept, 33 bases in frame from base 1.